Each of the 18 T cell receptor beta chains below was sequenced from the same sample in a study of T cell responses to AZD1222 COVID-19 vaccine. Some clones are missing from TCRdb's copy, which holds only in-frame ones; the method was immunoSEQ multiplex PCR. The sample records some 92,000 clones, over 80% being singletons. Sequenced material: peripheral blood, taken on day 0 of AZD1222 vaccination. The source is an adult in good health.

The chain carries TRBV5-8 and TRBJ1-5; D is undetermined. The CDR3 loop spans 14 amino acids. Germline-derived CDR1 and CDR2 are SGHTS and YDEGEE. V lost 0 bases, J lost 4 bases, and 8 bases lay in between. The CDR3 region has the DNA TGTGCCAGCAGCTTGGTTGCAGCTAATCAGCCCCAGCATTTT. It translates to CASSLVAANQPQHF.

The rearrangement links TRBV5-5 to TRBJ2-1, with 9 bases identical to TRBD1. The V segment lost 4 bases and the J segment 4 bases; nucleotides outside the gene matches: 12. The V gene's germline CDR1 is SGHKS and CDR2 YYEKEE (reference sequence). CDR3 length: 17 amino acids. For the CDR3, the DNA is TGTGCCAGCAGCCCAGCCCCCGGGACAGGGCTATACAATGAGCAGTTCTTC. This translates into CASSPAPGTGLYNEQFF.

The V and J genes are TRBV19 and TRBJ1-2, with 7 bases fitting TRBD1. CDR1 LNHDA and CDR2 SQIVND come from the germline V gene (reference sequence). The CDR3 runs 16 residues. V shed 6 bases and J 2 bases; nucleotides not matched to a gene: 12. The CDR3 nucleotides read TGTGCCAGTAGCCTACCCCAGGGGGTCGAGAACTATGGCTACACCTTC. This sequence encodes CASSLPQGVENYGYTF.

The gene calls are TRBV10-3 and TRBJ1-1; tentatively, D is TRBD1 (5 bases). This CDR3 spans 17 amino acids. The V gene lost 10 bases and the J gene lost 1 base, with 25 bases spanning the gap. Germline V gene lookup returns CDR1 ENHRY and CDR2 SYGVKD. DNA for the CDR3: TGTGCCACATTTTCATCGGGGCAGCTAGCCGCGAACACTGAAGCTTTCTTT. This translates into CATFSSGQLAANTEAFF.

This clone was counted only a few times. The V gene is TRBV4-3, the J gene TRBJ2-7; a weak D match, TRBD2 (6 bases). The CDR3 runs to 15 residues. Germline assignment: CDR1 LGHNA and CDR2 YSLEER. Trimming pared 3 bases from V and 1 base from J, leaving 13 bases between. This CDR3 is CASSQSGHQSYEQYF. The CDR3 nucleotides are TGCGCCAGCAGCCAGAGCGGGCATCAGTCCTACGAGCAGTACTTC.

The CDR3: CASSSLGYEQYF. The CDR3 region has the DNA TGTGCCAGCAGCTCCCTGGGCTACGAGCAGTACTTC. The chain carries TRBV5-4 and TRBJ2-7; D not resolved. Germline CDR1 is SGHNT and CDR2 is YYREEE (reference sequence). V shed 3 bases and J shed 3 bases, with 7 bases lying between them. This CDR3 is built from 12 residues.

This chain joins TRBV11-3 and TRBJ2-2; no firm D call. Germline V gives CDR1 SGHNT, CDR2 YENEEA. Trimming cost V 0 bases and J 3 bases, with 5 bases left between them. The CDR3 length is 14 residues. CDR3 amino acids: CASSLEFDTGELFF. For the CDR3, the DNA is TGTGCCAGCAGCTTAGAATTCGACACCGGGGAGCTGTTTTTT.

This rearrangement joins TRBV4-1 to TRBJ2-5; 13 nucleotides match TRBD2. The V segment lost 1 base and the J segment 1 base; nucleotides outside the gene matches: 3. The CDR3 consists of 17 residues. Germline CDR1 is MGHRA and CDR2 is YSYEKL. CDR3 in amino acids: CASSQVGTSGTQETQYF. The CDR3 bases are TGCGCCAGCAGCCAAGTTGGGACTAGCGGGACCCAAGAGACCCAGTACTTC.

The chain uses TRBV7-9 and TRBJ1-2; 10 positions agree with TRBD1. The CDR3 sequence is 15 residues long. The germline CDR1 and CDR2 sequences are SEHNR and FQNEAQ (reference sequence). The ends lost 3 bases at V and 6 bases at J; junction bases unmatched: 7. DNA for the CDR3: TGTGCCAGCAGCTTCCGCCCTGGACAGGGGGATGGCTACACCTTC. Translating it yields CASSFRPGQGDGYTF.

The chain recombines TRBV7-2 with TRBJ2-2, with D perhaps being TRBD1 or TRBD2 (5 bases each). The V and J ends lost 6 bases and 2 bases respectively, with 16 bases between them. The CDR3 runs to 16 residues. Germline V gene lookup returns CDR1 SGHTA and CDR2 FQGNSA. The chain's CDR3 is CASSSPRGLNTGELFF. DNA for the CDR3: TGTGCCAGCAGTTCCCCTCGGGGCCTTAACACCGGGGAGCTGTTTTTT.

The chain is built from TRBV3-1 (or the pseudogene TRBV3-2) and TRBJ1-1; a weak D match, TRBD1 (5 bases). Germline-derived CDR1 and CDR2 are LGHDT and YNNKEL (reference sequence). Trimming stripped 4 bases from V and 8 bases from J, with 17 bases between. The CDR3 consists of 14 residues. This chain's CDR3 is CASSPWGEQAEAFF. The CDR3 region has the DNA TGTGCCAGCAGCCCGTGGGGGGAGCAAGCGGAAGCTTTCTTT.

V gene TRBV5-4 combines with J gene TRBJ2-7; D not certain. Trimming shortened V by 4 bases and J by 7 bases, and 18 bases separated the two germline ends. Germline values: CDR1 SGHNT, CDR2 YYREEE (reference sequence). This CDR3 is built from 14 residues. The CDR3, as DNA: TGTGCCAGCAGCCATTTCGACCTGATGGGAGAGCAGTACTTC. Residues: CASSHFDLMGEQYF.

This rearrangement joins TRBV2 to TRBJ1-3, with TRBD1 matching over 8 bases. Trimming removed 4 bases from V and 7 bases from J; junction bases left unmatched: 3. Germline V gene lookup returns CDR1 SNHLY and CDR2 FYNNEI. CDR3 length: 13 residues. CDR3 residues: CASSVNRGNTIYF. CDR3 sequence (DNA): TGTGCCAGCAGTGTCAACAGGGGGAACACCATATATTTT.

V usage is TRBV7-8 and J usage is TRBJ1-4; maybe TRBD1 (6 bases). The CDR3 is made up of 14 amino acids. Germline assignment: CDR1 SGHVS and CDR2 FQNEAQ. The V end was cut by 4 bases, the J end by 3 bases, with 9 bases between. CDR3 sequence (DNA): TGTGCCAGCAGCTGGGGGGGCGCTAATGAAAAACTGTTTTTT. Protein product: CASSWGGANEKLFF.

This chain links TRBV5-1 with TRBJ2-7; possibly TRBD1 for D (6 bases). Germline values: CDR1 SGHRS, CDR2 YFSETQ. V lost 3 bases, J lost 5 bases, and 9 bases lay in between. The CDR3 sequence is 12 residues long. DNA for the CDR3: TGCGCCAGCAGCTCTCAGGGGCACGAGCAGTACTTC. Amino acid sequence: CASSSQGHEQYF.

This clone appeared once. J is TRBJ2-1 and V is TRBV7-2, with TRBD2 matching over 7 bases. Germline V gene sequence: CDR1 SGHTA, CDR2 FQGNSA. Trimming took 3 bases from V and 5 from J; bases not matched to a gene: 7. The CDR3 extends over 15 amino acids. The CDR3 DNA follows: TGTGCCAGCAGCTTGCCTCTAGCGGCAGACAATGAGCAGTTCTTC. It specifies CASSLPLAADNEQFF.

The V gene is TRBV4-1, the J gene TRBJ1-4; 8 bases agree with TRBD1. J gave up 13 bases and V 6 bases, and 10 bases lay outside the gene matches. Per the germline V gene, CDR1 is MGHRA and CDR2 is YSYEKL. There are 13 residues in the CDR3. As DNA, the CDR3 is TGCGCCAGCAGGTTAAAACTAGGGACAGGACTGTTTTTT. It specifies CASRLKLGTGLFF.

The chain joins TRBV12-3 or TRBV12-4 to TRBJ2-4; D unresolved. The V end was cut by 2 bases, the J end by 6 bases, with 8 bases between. The CDR3 is made up of 13 amino acids. CDR3 sequence reads: CASSLTPGNIQYF. CDR3 nucleotide sequence: TGTGCCAGCAGTTTAACCCCCGGAAACATTCAGTACTTC.